These 19 T cell receptor beta chains were all obtained from the same sample, sequenced in a study of spatial heterogeneity in lung cancer. Time point here: sample taken at primary tumor resection. Whole RNA from tumor, nontumor lung or frozen PBMC was sequenced unsorted. A single record per CDR3 protein comes from TCRdb applying MiXCR to the 5' RACE reads. The profile shows about 50,000 distinct CDR3 sequences, 7.5% to 9% of them singletons. The sample was PBMCs, taken at surgery. These receptors originate from a female donor with early-stage non-small cell lung cancer.

This chain connects TRBV6-1 to TRBJ1-1, with D perhaps matching TRBD1 (5 bases). Trimming took off 6 bases at V and 0 bases at J, with 14 bases between the two ends. The CDR3 spans 15 residues. Germline assignment: CDR1 MNHNS and CDR2 SASEGT. The DNA for the CDR3 is TGTGCCAGCAGACCTAGTGAAGGGGTGAACACTGAAGCTTTCTTT. Translation: CASRPSEGVNTEAFF.

This clonotype was recorded many times. The gene calls are TRBV7-9 and TRBJ1-1; D is uncertain. The germline V gene encodes CDR1 SEHNR and CDR2 FQNEAQ (reference sequence). Trimming took 3 bases from V and 7 from J, leaving 6 bases between them. The CDR3 runs to 11 residues. The CDR3 sequence is CASSFQDEAFF. The CDR3 DNA is TGTGCCAGCAGCTTCCAGGATGAAGCTTTCTTT.

This clonotype has ten or more counts. The V gene is TRBV7-6, the J gene TRBJ2-5; possibly TRBD1 for D (7 bases). V lost 5 bases and J 2 bases, leaving 18 bases between the germline ends. The CDR3 has 16 residues. The germline gives CDR1 SGHVS, CDR2 FNYEAQ. The CDR3 sequence: CASSETRGALQETQYF. The CDR3, as DNA: TGTGCCAGCAGCGAAACCAGGGGGGCCCTACAAGAGACCCAGTACTTC.

V usage is TRBV5-5 and J usage is TRBJ1-5, with a tentative D call TRBD1 (6 bases). Between the trimmed V and J ends, which lost 0 bases and 6 bases, there was a span of 10 bases. This CDR3 is 14 amino acids long. Per the germline V gene, CDR1 is SGHKS and CDR2 is YYEKEE (reference sequence). CDR3 sequence: CASSLAIQGQPQHF. The CDR3 nucleotides are TGTGCCAGCAGCTTGGCCATACAGGGTCAGCCCCAGCATTTT.

This clonotype was found many times. This rearrangement joins TRBV12-3 or TRBV12-4 to TRBJ1-1; D might be TRBD1 (5 bases). CDR3 length equals 15 residues. V lost 1 base and J 4 bases, leaving 13 bases between the germline ends. In nucleotides, the CDR3 is TGTGCCAGCAGTTTAGGAGGGGTTAGGGGCACTGAAGCTTTCTTT. This encodes CASSLGGVRGTEAFF.

This clonotype was counted between two and nine times. The chain joins TRBV20-1 to TRBJ2-2, with D unclear. The CDR3 covers 15 residues. Per the germline V gene, CDR1 is DFQATT and CDR2 is SNEGSKA (reference sequence). V lost 2 bases and J 1 base, leaving 11 bases between the germline ends. The CDR3, as DNA: TGCAGTGCTAGAAAAAACGCAGTGAACACCGGGGAGCTGTTTTTT. Residues: CSARKNAVNTGELFF.

As concerns this clonotype: Given a much more abundant clone one base away, this may be a read error. This chain connects TRBV7-7 to TRBJ2-7; perhaps TRBD2 as D (5 bases). This CDR3 has 14 amino acids. Germline-derived CDR1 and CDR2 are SSHAT and FNYEAQ (reference sequence). The CDR3 loop reads CARSQDGPEGEQYF. The DNA of the CDR3 is TGTGCTAGGAGCCAGGACGGGCCTGAGGGCGAGCAGTACTTC. Variable domain in full (rest from reference TRBV7-7 and TRBJ2-7): GAGVSQSPRYKVTKRGQDVTLRCDPISSHATLYWYQQALGQGPEFLTYFNYEAQPDKSGLPSDRFSAERPEGSISTLTIQRTEQRDSAMYRCARSQDGPEGEQYFGPGTRLTVT.

This chain's CDR3 is CASSYTGDPPTGELFF. In nucleotides, the CDR3 is TGTGCCAGCTCGTATACAGGGGATCCGCCCACCGGGGAGCTGTTTTTT. The chain carries TRBV18 and TRBJ2-2, with 7 bases that match TRBD1. J was trimmed by 4 bases and V by 6 bases; bases with no gene match: 11. Germline-derived CDR1 and CDR2 are KGHSH and LQKENI. CDR3 size: 16 residues.

This clonotype was picked up a small number of times. The rearrangement joins TRBV24-1 to TRBJ2-3; TRBD1 or TRBD2 may be the D gene (5 bases each). The V end was cut by 4 bases, the J end by 6 bases, with 13 bases between. Germline V gives CDR1 KGHDR, CDR2 SFDVKD. The CDR3 consists of 14 residues. The CDR3 here is CATSDGTLSDTQYF. The CDR3 DNA follows: TGTGCCACCAGTGACGGGACCCTCTCGGATACGCAGTATTTT.

The V call is TRBV28, the J call TRBJ2-7; TRBD2 is a possible D gene (6 bases). Germline lookup yields CDR1 MDHEN and CDR2 SYDVKM. The CDR3 covers 14 residues. The V gene lost 3 bases and the J gene lost 2 bases, with 11 bases spanning the gap. This chain's CDR3 is CASSFGGSAYEQYF. In nucleotides, the CDR3 is TGTGCCAGCAGTTTTGGGGGGTCCGCCTACGAGCAGTACTTC. The full variable domain, in which reference TRBV28 and TRBJ2-7 provide the parts outside the CDR3, is DVKVTQSSRYLVKRTGEKVFLECVQDMDHENMFWYRQDPGLGLRLIYFSYDVKMKEKGDIPEGYSVSREKKERFSLILESASTNQTSMYLCASSFGGSAYEQYFGPGTRLTVT.

The chain couples TRBV4-2 to TRBJ2-5; tentative D call: TRBD2 (5 bases). The CDR3 is made up of 14 amino acids. Germline-derived CDR1 and CDR2 are LGHNA and YNFKEQ. With 2 bases removed from V and 5 bases from J, the gap between germline ends came to 12 bases. The CDR3 region has the DNA TGTGCCAGCAGCCAACCCGACTCGGGGGAGACCCAGTACTTC. Protein: CASSQPDSGETQYF.

The V call is TRBV4-3, the J call TRBJ2-5; TRBD2 agrees at 15 bases. Losses at the gene ends were 0 bases for V and 2 bases for J; bases not matched to a gene: 13. The length of the CDR3 is 21 residues. The germline V gene has CDR1 LGHNA and CDR2 YSLEER. CDR3 DNA: TGCGCCAGCAGCCAAGAGGGACCGGGACTAGCGGGGGGCGGGGTACAAGAGACCCAGTACTTC. It yields the protein CASSQEGPGLAGGGVQETQYF.

The CDR3 sequence: CAWRPDILAGELFF. DNA of the CDR3: TGTGCCTGGAGACCGGACATTCTAGCCGGGGAGCTGTTTTTT. The J gene is TRBJ2-2, the V gene TRBV30, with a tentative D call TRBD1 (5 bases). Trimming removed 3 bases from V and 6 bases from J, with 14 bases in between. This CDR3 contains 14 residues. The germline V gene has CDR1 GTSNPN and CDR2 SVGIG (reference sequence).

V usage is TRBV20-1 and J usage is TRBJ1-5; 9 bases are a match to TRBD1. This CDR3 spans 16 amino acids. V lost 4 bases to trimming and J lost 1 base; unmatched junction nucleotides: 8. The germline V gene encodes CDR1 DFQATT and CDR2 SNEGSKA (reference sequence). The CDR3 reads CSATRLGQGSNQPQHF. The CDR3 DNA follows: TGCAGTGCTACAAGACTTGGACAGGGGAGCAATCAGCCCCAGCATTTT.

This clonotype was seen a handful of times. This sequence joins TRBV5-4 and TRBJ2-3, with 8 positions matching TRBD2. This CDR3 has 17 residues. The ends lost 0 bases at V and 0 bases at J; junction bases unmatched: 6. From germline, CDR1 is SGHNT and CDR2 YYREEE (reference sequence). Written as DNA, the CDR3 is TGTGCCAGCAGCTTGGCCAAGCGGGGGCCCAGCACAGATACGCAGTATTTT. Translating gives CASSLAKRGPSTDTQYF.

This clonotype came up many times. The chain is built from TRBV7-9 and TRBJ1-6; D is unclear. Per the germline V gene, CDR1 is SEHNR and CDR2 is FQNEAQ (reference sequence). The CDR3 has 14 residues. V lost 6 bases and J lost 9, with 15 bases in between. In DNA, the CDR3 is TGTGCCAGCAGTATGACCGATTGGGGTTCACCCCTCCACTTT. Its translation is CASSMTDWGSPLHF.

In this sample, this clonotype turned up many times. V usage is TRBV28 and J usage is TRBJ1-5, with a weak D call TRBD1 (5 bases). The CDR3 is 15 residues long. V was pared by 3 bases and J by 4 bases, with 13 bases between. Germline assignment: CDR1 MDHEN and CDR2 SYDVKM. The CDR3 sequence: CASSLAGTRNQPQHF. CDR3 sequence (DNA): TGTGCCAGCAGTTTGGCAGGGACTCGAAATCAGCCCCAGCATTTT.

The CDR3 region is CSAHPTVVAFF. Written as DNA, the CDR3 is TGCAGTGCTCACCCGACAGTAGTAGCTTTCTTT. V usage is TRBV20-1 and J usage is TRBJ1-1, with D tentatively TRBD1 (5 bases). Germline CDR1 reads DFQATT; CDR2 reads SNEGSKA (reference sequence). V was shortened by 5 bases and J by 10 bases, with 14 bases between the two germline ends. This CDR3 region has 11 residues.

This clonotype was found a few times. The chain is built from TRBV27 and TRBJ1-6, with 8 bases identical to TRBD1. This CDR3 has 15 amino acids. In germline, CDR1 is MNHEY, CDR2 SMNVEV (reference sequence). V gave up 5 bases and J gave up 10 bases; unmatched junction bases: 10. Here the CDR3 DNA reads TGTGCCAGCAGTACACTCGGACAGGGTCGGTCACCCCTCCACTTT. Translation gives CASSTLGQGRSPLHF.